Shown below are 23 T cell receptor beta chains from a single sample sequenced in a study of blood T cell repertoires in COVID-19. Clones were read by immunoSEQ multiplex PCR, and TCRdb kept only the in-frame ones, dropping some. The sample consists of about 190,000 clones, almost 80% of them appearing once. Sequenced sample: PBMCs or T cells enriched from blood (not recorded which). These receptors came from a woman aged 45-60 years who had recovered from COVID-19.

This clone has a handful of counts. Other DNA variants within this sample encode the same CDR3. V usage is TRBV2 and J usage is TRBJ1-1, with TRBD1 identical over 7 bases. The V segment lost 4 bases and the J segment 1 base; nucleotides outside the gene matches: 0. Germline V gene data show CDR1 as SNHLY and CDR2 as FYNNEI. The CDR3 loop spans 13 amino acids. The CDR3 sequence is CASSGQGNTEAFF. The CDR3 nucleotides are TGTGCCAGCAGTGGACAGGGGAACACTGAAGCTTTCTTT.

The CDR3 DNA reads TGTGCCAGCAGCTTCTCGGAGGTAACTGAAGCTTTCTTT. Its protein product is CASSFSEVTEAFF. The V and J genes are TRBV7-2 and TRBJ1-1; D unclear. The CDR3 runs 13 residues. Trimming shortened V by 3 bases and J by 5 bases, and 10 bases separated the two germline ends. Per the germline V gene, CDR1 is SGHTA and CDR2 is FQGNSA.

The V call is TRBV28, the J call TRBJ1-5; a possible D gene is TRBD1 (6 bases). CDR3 length: 14 residues. V was cut by 4 bases and J by 6 bases, with 13 bases left in between. Germline CDR1 is MDHEN and CDR2 is SYDVKM. CDR3 DNA: TGTGCCAGCAGTTCCGCACAGGGTAGTCAGCCCCAGCATTTT. Translating it yields CASSSAQGSQPQHF. The variable domain in full, completed from reference TRBV28 and TRBJ1-5, reads DVKVTQSSRYLVKRTGEKVFLECVQDMDHENMFWYRQDPGLGLRLIYFSYDVKMKEKGDIPEGYSVSREKKERFSLILESASTNQTSMYLCASSSAQGSQPQHFGDGTRLSIL.

V usage is TRBV7-3 and J usage is TRBJ2-1; TRBD1 is a possible D gene (6 bases). V dropped 5 bases and J dropped 5 bases, with 13 bases sitting between them. The length of the CDR3 is 14 residues. The germline CDR1 and CDR2 sequences are SGHTA and FQGTGA. Here the CDR3 reads CASSRGGDNNEQFF. The CDR3 nucleotides are TGTGCCAGCAGCCGAGGGGGAGATAACAATGAGCAGTTCTTC. Based on the CDR3 plus reference TRBV7-3 and TRBJ2-1, the full variable domain is GAGVSQTPSNKVTEKGKYVELRCDPISGHTALYWYRQSLGQGPEFLIYFQGTGAADDSGLPNDRFFAVRPEGSVSTLKIQRTERGDSAVYLCASSRGGDNNEQFFGPGTRLTVL.

The J gene is TRBJ1-4, the V gene TRBV4-2, with D hard to call. Trimming took 0 bases from V and 4 from J, leaving 9 bases between them. CDR1 is LGHNA and CDR2 is YNFKEQ in the germline V gene. CDR3 length equals 15 residues. CDR3 loop: CASSQDRRDNEKLFF. The CDR3 DNA follows: TGTGCCAGCAGCCAAGATCGTCGGGATAATGAAAAACTGTTTTTT.

The J gene is TRBJ2-7, the V gene TRBV13; 9 bases match TRBD1. V gave up 6 bases and J gave up 9 bases; unmatched junction bases: 12. Germline CDR1 PRHDT, CDR2 FYEKMQ (reference sequence). The CDR3 length is 14 residues. CDR3 in amino acids: CASSNQDRGTVQYF. In DNA form, the CDR3 reads TGTGCCAGCAGTAATCAGGACAGGGGAACTGTGCAGTACTTC.

The V call is TRBV27, the J call TRBJ2-1, with D possibly being TRBD1 (5 bases). CDR1 is MNHEY, CDR2 SMNVEV, per germline (reference sequence). This CDR3 region has 17 residues. Trimming took off 3 bases at V and 3 bases at J, with 18 bases between the two ends. The chain's CDR3 is CASSFQGRFLNYNEQFF. CDR3 bases: TGTGCCAGCAGTTTCCAGGGAAGGTTTCTAAACTACAATGAGCAGTTCTTC.

This clone has just a few counts. The rearrangement uses TRBV5-1 and TRBJ2-1, with D possibly matching TRBD1 (6 bases). CDR1 and CDR2 (germline): SGHRS, YFSETQ. The V gene lost 4 bases and the J gene lost 7 bases, with 18 bases spanning the gap. The CDR3 contains 15 residues. For the CDR3, the DNA is TGCGCCAGCAGCGTACCCAGGGGAGAGGGGAATGAGCAGTTCTTC. Translated: CASSVPRGEGNEQFF. Together with reference TRBV5-1 and TRBJ2-1, the CDR3 gives the full variable domain: KAGVTQTPRYLIKTRGQQVTLSCSPISGHRSVSWYQQTPGQGLQFLFEYFSETQRNKGNFPGRFSGRQFSNSRSEMNVSTLELGDSALYLCASSVPRGEGNEQFFGPGTRLTVL.

The table lists this clone with many counts. V is TRBV6-5 and J is TRBJ1-1, with 7 bases lining up with TRBD1. Germline loops: CDR1 MNHEY, CDR2 SVGAGI. J was trimmed by 1 base and V by 4 bases; bases with no gene match: 0. The CDR3 runs 13 residues. CDR3 in amino acids: CASSWTGNTEAFF. In nucleotides, the CDR3 is TGTGCCAGCAGTTGGACAGGGAACACTGAAGCTTTCTTT.

The rearrangement uses TRBV3-1 (or the pseudogene TRBV3-2) and TRBJ1-3; a possible D gene is TRBD1 (6 bases). Germline V gene lookup returns CDR1 LGHDT and CDR2 YNNKEL (reference sequence). Trimming pared 0 bases from V and 5 bases from J, leaving 14 bases between. The CDR3 has 16 amino acids. CDR3: CASSQDTGGQRNTIYF. The CDR3 DNA reads TGTGCCAGCAGCCAAGATACTGGGGGCCAACGAAACACCATATATTTT.

The V and J genes are TRBV2 and TRBJ1-2; maybe TRBD1 (6 bases). Germline V gene data show CDR1 as SNHLY and CDR2 as FYNNEI. With 8 bases removed from V and 7 bases from J, the gap between germline ends came to 20 bases. This CDR3 has 14 amino acids. Here the CDR3 DNA reads TGTGCCAGCTCATCGACAGGCCCCCGGGGTGGCTACACCTTC. It is translated as CASSSTGPRGGYTF.

This clone was seen a few times. The chain links TRBV28 to TRBJ1-6, with a possible D match to TRBD1 (6 bases). Germline V gene data show CDR1 as MDHEN and CDR2 as SYDVKM. This CDR3 spans 18 amino acids. Trimming stripped 6 bases from V and 0 bases from J, with 18 bases between. CDR3 DNA: TGTGCCAGCAGGTCACTAGACAGGTTCAGCTCCTATAATTCACCCCTCCACTTT. Translating gives CASRSLDRFSSYNSPLHF.

The J gene is TRBJ2-7, the V gene TRBV30; D gene ambiguous. The CDR3 consists of 13 residues. CDR1 and CDR2 from the germline V gene are GTSNPN and SVGIG (reference sequence). V lost 4 bases, J lost 0 bases, and 10 bases lay in between. This CDR3 reads CAWTRLSSYEQYF. The CDR3 nucleotides are TGTGCCTGGACCCGACTGAGCTCCTACGAGCAGTACTTC.

The rearrangement links TRBV2 to TRBJ2-5, with TRBD1 as a possible D gene (5 bases). The CDR3 extends over 11 amino acids. Trimming shortened V by 7 bases and J by 3 bases, and 6 bases separated the two germline ends. Germline lookup yields CDR1 SNHLY and CDR2 FYNNEI. CDR3 sequence: CASKGEETQYF. CDR3 DNA: TGTGCCAGCAAAGGGGAAGAGACCCAGTACTTC.

The chain is built from TRBV28 and TRBJ1-2; D gene ambiguous. Germline V CDR1 and CDR2: MDHEN, SYDVKM. The CDR3 has 14 amino acids. V was shortened by 4 bases and J by 3 bases, with 12 bases between the two germline ends. The CDR3 nucleotides read TGTGCCAGCAGTTCCCCCAAGAGGGACTATGGCTACACCTTC. It codes for CASSSPKRDYGYTF.

The chain employs TRBV7-8 and TRBJ1-1, with a tentative D call TRBD1 (5 bases). This CDR3 has 14 residues. Looked up from germline, CDR1 is SGHVS and CDR2 is FQNEAQ. V was trimmed by 6 bases and J by 0 bases, leaving 11 bases between them. CDR3 sequence: CASRPTEVNTEAFF. The CDR3 DNA follows: TGTGCCAGCAGACCGACAGAGGTGAACACTGAAGCTTTCTTT.

The chain has TRBV6-7 and TRBJ1-4; unclear D gene. TRBV6-7 is annotated as an ORF whose role is uncertain. The CDR3 consists of 15 residues. Deletions cut 2 bases from V and 3 bases from J, with 10 bases between. In DNA, the CDR3 is TGTGCCAGCAGTTACAAAGCGCTCCCTAATGAAAAACTGTTTTTT. Translation gives CASSYKALPNEKLFF.

This clone was seen ten or more times. In the same sample, other DNA sequences code for this CDR3. This chain joins TRBV24-1 and TRBJ1-2; 7 nucleotides align to TRBD1. Germline CDR1 is KGHDR and CDR2 is SFDVKD. The CDR3 totals 14 residues. J lost 1 base, V lost 5 bases, and 3 bases had no gene match. In DNA form, the CDR3 reads TGTGCCACCAGTGTGACAGGGCTTAACTATGGCTACACCTTC. This sequence encodes CATSVTGLNYGYTF.

The chain recombines TRBV12-2 with TRBJ1-6; the table gives TRBD1 as D, unverified against the DNA. TRBV12-2 is given as a pseudogene. The CDR3 sequence is 16 residues long. The CDR3 is CASRLPQGLHNSPLHF. CDR3 in DNA: TGTGCAAGTCGCTTACCGCAGGGCCTACATAATTCACCCCTCCACTTT.

J is TRBJ2-5 and V is TRBV5-6; D is perhaps TRBD2 (6 bases). CDR1 is SGHDT and CDR2 is YYEEEE in the germline V gene. CDR3 length equals 14 residues. Trimming left V 6 bases short and J 5 bases short, with 17 bases between. The CDR3 DNA reads TGTGCCAGCACCGCGGTGGGACTTTGGGAGACCCAGTACTTC. Protein sequence: CASTAVGLWETQYF.

The chain is built from TRBV10-3 and TRBJ2-3; TRBD2 matches 7 bases. Losses at the gene ends were 2 bases for V and 2 bases for J; bases not matched to a gene: 4. The germline V gene encodes CDR1 ENHRY and CDR2 SYGVKD. The CDR3 is 15 residues long. The DNA of the CDR3 is TGTGCCATCAGTGAGCCTAGCGGTACCACAGATACGCAGTATTTT. Its protein is CAISEPSGTTDTQYF.

The J gene is TRBJ2-1, the V gene TRBV28; 11 nucleotides match TRBD2. From germline, CDR1 is MDHEN and CDR2 SYDVKM. The CDR3 runs 14 residues. With 3 bases clipped from V and 9 bases from J, the junction kept 4 bases outside the gene matches. CDR3 nucleotides: TGTGCCAGCAGTTTTAGCGGGAGGGCCGGTGAGCAGTTCTTC. This sequence encodes CASSFSGRAGEQFF.

By proportion, this clone is medium-sized (0.01 to 0.1%). The chain links TRBV6-4 to TRBJ2-3; 12 nucleotides line up with TRBD1. This CDR3 is 15 amino acids long. Germline trimming cut 2 bases from V and 4 bases from J; bases unmatched to any gene: 1. Germline CDR1 and CDR2: MRHNA and SNTAGT. The CDR3 nucleotides read TGTGCCAGCAGTGACGGGACAGGGGGCGCAGATACGCAGTATTTT. It is translated as CASSDGTGGADTQYF.